These 4 T cell receptor beta chains were all obtained from the same sample, sequenced in a study of Ad26.COV2.S vaccination and SARS-CoV-2 variants. Some clones are missing from TCRdb's copy, which holds only in-frame ones; the method was immunoSEQ multiplex PCR. Found here are under 500,000 clones, around 92% of them singletons; the top ten hold roughly 1.7%. As for treatment: approximately 18 received Ad26.COV2.S at low or high dose, single or two shots; about 5 received placebo; per-sample allocation not given. Specimens were obtained on day 63 following the first vaccine or placebo injection. The material sequenced was peripheral blood, taken in a trial of Ad26.COV2.S vaccine versus placebo. These TCRs come from a person aged 18-65 years who received the Ad26.COV2.S COVID-19 vaccine or a placebo.

V and J are TRBV5-1 and TRBJ2-5; 12 bases match TRBD2. With V trimmed by 2 bases and J by 1 base, 9 bases remained unmatched. The CDR3 spans 18 residues. CDR1 is SGHRS and CDR2 is YFSETQ in the germline V gene. The CDR3 spells CASSFPTSGSHFQETQYF. The CDR3 coding sequence is TGCGCCAGCAGCTTCCCGACTAGCGGGAGCCACTTCCAAGAGACCCAGTACTTC.

The CDR3 DNA is TGCGCCAGCAGCCAAGATCCCGCAGGGGGGACCTCTGGGGCCAACGTCCTGACTTTC. This gives the protein CASSQDPAGGTSGANVLTF. The rearrangement links TRBV4-3 to TRBJ2-6, with TRBD1 as a possible D gene (7 bases). Between the trimmed V and J ends, which lost 0 bases and 0 bases, there was a span of 15 bases. The CDR3 spans 19 residues. Germline loops: CDR1 LGHNA, CDR2 YSLEER.

The chain couples TRBV18 to TRBJ1-4, with D possibly TRBD1 on 6 matching bases. V lost 3 bases, J lost 9 bases, and 11 bases lay in between. This CDR3 comprises 13 residues. Germline V gene lookup returns CDR1 KGHSH and CDR2 LQKENI. The CDR3 bases are TGTGCCAGCTCACCGGGGGGCGTACAAAAACTGTTTTTT. Translation gives CASSPGGVQKLFF. The full variable domain, its missing parts supplied by reference TRBV18 and TRBJ1-4, is NAGVMQNPRHLVRRRGQEARLRCSPMKGHSHVYWYRQLPEEGLKFMVYLQKENIIDESGMPKERFSAEFPKEGPSILRIQQVVRGDSAAYFCASSPGGVQKLFFGSGTQLSVL.

The rearrangement uses TRBV7-9 and TRBJ2-7; a possible D gene is TRBD1 (7 bases). Germline V lookup: CDR1 SEHNR, CDR2 FQNEAQ (reference sequence). This CDR3 contains 14 residues. Trimming took 3 bases from V and 4 from J, leaving 13 bases between them. DNA for the CDR3: TGTGCCAGCAGCTTCGGAGGGGGCCGATACGAGCAGTACTTC. It yields the protein CASSFGGGRYEQYF. Supplemented by reference TRBV7-9 and TRBJ2-7, the full variable domain reads DTGVSQNPRHKITKRGQNVTFRCDPISEHNRLYWYRQTLGQGPEFLTYFQNEAQLEKSRLLSDRFSAERPKGSFSTLEIQRTEQGDSAMYLCASSFGGGRYEQYFGPGTRLTVT.